The rows below give T cell receptor beta chains drawn from one sample of a study of blood T cell repertoires in COVID-19. Here immunoSEQ multiplex PCR was the method, and the copy in TCRdb shows in-frame clones only, minus some. Of around 72,000 clones in the sample, roughly 82% were seen once. The sequencing sample was made of peripheral blood. The receptors originated from a human donor in a cohort sampled during active COVID-19. CDR3s include the opening cysteine and the closing phenylalanine or tryptophan. D genes are given only for firm matches. Clone size is stated in some rows and not others, as once, few, many or a class when expanded.

>-|-|TRBJ1-1|TRBV6-5
TGTGCCAGCAACCAGTATCGTGATACTGAAGCTTTCTTT
CASNQYRDTEAFF
>-|TRBD1|TRBJ2-7|TRBV30
TGTGCCTGGAACACAGGGGGCTTCTACGAGCAGTACTTC
CAWNTGGFYEQYF
>-|-|TRBJ1-6|TRBV6-4
TGTGCCAGCAGTCCGGGACTCAATAATTCACCCCTCCACTTT
CASSPGLNNSPLHF
>-|TRBD1|TRBJ2-7|TRBV19
TGTGCCAGCTCACCGGGACAGGAGTCATACGAGCAGTACTTC
CASSPGQESYEQYF
>-|-|TRBJ2-2|TRBV30
TGTGCCTGTCTAGCTTTGGACACCGGGGAGCTGTTTTTT
CACLALDTGELFF
>-|TRBD1|TRBJ1-2|TRBV6-5
TGTGCCAGCAAGGACAGGGGGCGAAGCGATGGCTACACCTTC
CASKDRGRSDGYTF
>once|TRBD1|TRBJ1-2|TRBV6-5
TGTGCCAGCACCAGAACGGGACAGGGGGCTGGCTACACCTTC
CASTRTGQGAGYTF
>-|-|TRBJ1-4|TRBV5-6
TGTGCCAGCAGCTTGCGAGGAGCAACTAATGAAAAACTGTTTTTT
CASSLRGATNEKLFF
>-|-|TRBJ1-2|TRBV6-6
TGTGCCAGCAGTCGGATTAGGACAGCCGGCTTCGACTATGGCTACACCTTC
CASSRIRTAGFDYGYTF
>-|TRBD1|TRBJ1-2|TRBV27
TGTGCCAGCAGTTTATCGATAGCCGACAGGGTAGATGGCTACACCTTC
CASSLSIADRVDGYTF
>-|TRBD1|TRBJ1-4|TRBV5-6
TGTGCCAGCAGCTTGTCCGTCAGGGGGTTCCGGGAAAAACTGTTTTTT
CASSLSVRGFREKLFF
>-|-|TRBJ2-6|TRBV2
TGTGCCAGCAGTCAAAGGAGCCACCCTAGCTCTGGGGCCAACGTCCTGACTTTC
CASSQRSHPSSGANVLTF
>-|TRBD1|TRBJ2-5|TRBV3-1/TRBV3-2
TGTGCCAGCAGCCCTCCGGGACAGAGGGAGACCCAGTACTTC
CASSPPGQRETQYF
>-|TRBD1|TRBJ1-4|TRBV27
TGTGCCAGCAGTTGGGACAGACACTCTAATGAAAAACTGTTTTTT
CASSWDRHSNEKLFF
>-|-|TRBJ1-2|TRBV3-1/TRBV3-2
TGTGCCAGCAGCCGATCGGGGGGCGGGGATATGAGGTGGAACTATGGCTACACCTTC
CASSRSGGGDMRWNYGYTF
>-|TRBD1|TRBJ2-7|TRBV7-9
TGTGCCAGCAGCCTGACAGGGGATTCCGCCGAGCAGTACTTC
CASSLTGDSAEQYF
>-|-|TRBJ1-4|TRBV3-1/TRBV3-2
TGTGCCAGCAGCCAAGATCGGGGGGCCAGCAGGGAAAAACTGTTTTTT
CASSQDRGASREKLFF
>-|-|TRBJ1-2|TRBV5-1
TGCGCCAGCAGCTTCGGTCAAAGCATCTATGGCTACACCTTC
CASSFGQSIYGYTF
>-|-|TRBJ1-2|TRBV3-1/TRBV3-2
TGTGCCAGCAGCCAATCGGACTCTGGCTACACCTTC
CASSQSDSGYTF
>-|-|TRBJ1-2|TRBV6-1
TGTGCCAGCAGTGAAGGGGAGGGTGGCTACACCTTC
CASSEGEGGYTF
>few|-|TRBJ2-7|TRBV20-1
TGCAGTGCTAGTATGACATCGCTTAGGGGGCAGTACTTC
CSASMTSLRGQYF
>-|-|TRBJ2-2|TRBV7-9
TGTGCCAGCAGCCCAGGGAGCGGGCCCGGGGAGCTGTTTTTT
CASSPGSGPGELFF
>once|TRBD1|TRBJ2-7|TRBV4-3
TGCGCCAGCAGCCAAGAGCTGGGACAGAGTAGAGAGCAGTACTTC
CASSQELGQSREQYF
>many|-|TRBJ1-2|TRBV12-3/TRBV12-4
TGTGCCAGCAGTACCGGGACAACCTATGGCTACACCTTC
CASSTGTTYGYTF
>-|-|TRBJ1-6|TRBV9
TGTGCCAGCAGCGTAGCGGCAGGCATCTATAATTCACCCCTCCACTTT
CASSVAAGIYNSPLHF
>-|-|TRBJ1-6|TRBV4-3
TGCGCCAGCAGCCAAGAGCGGGGGGGACACTTGGATTCACCCCTCCACTTT
CASSQERGGHLDSPLHF
>-|-|TRBJ2-2|TRBV4-3
TGCGCCAGCAGCCCCGAAGAGCTCTCGGTGTTAAACACCGGGGAGCTGTTTTTT
CASSPEELSVLNTGELFF
>once|-|TRBJ2-7|TRBV6-6
TGTGCCAGCAGTTACTCGAGACAGTCCTACGAGCAGTACTTC
CASSYSRQSYEQYF
>-|-|TRBJ1-2|TRBV5-1
TGCGCGACCCGGGAGGCGACCAAGGGTGGCTACACCTTC
CATREATKGGYTF
>few|TRBD1|TRBJ1-2|TRBV24-1
TGTGCCACGAATTACAGGGGGCTTTGTGGCTACACCTTC
CATNYRGLCGYTF
>-|TRBD1|TRBJ1-5|TRBV7-6
TGTGCCAGCAGCTTGGGGACAGGGGTGGATCAGCCCCAGCATTTT
CASSLGTGVDQPQHF
>once|TRBD1|TRBJ2-7|TRBV7-6
TGTGCCAGCAGCCTCGGACAGGGTCAGGGCTACGAGCAGTACTTC
CASSLGQGQGYEQYF
>-|-|TRBJ1-2|TRBV2
TGTGCCAGCAATCGGGCGAACAGGGAGGGTAGCTACACCTTC
CASNRANREGSYTF
>-|-|TRBJ1-1|TRBV6-5
TGTGCCAGCAAACCAAGGAGGGGTGAAGCTTTCTTT
CASKPRRGEAFF
>-|-|TRBJ1-1|TRBV5-6
TGTGCCAGCAGCTTTTTTGGACAGCAACTTTTAGGAGCTTTCTTT
CASSFFGQQLLGAFF
>-|TRBD1|TRBJ2-7|TRBV11-2
TGTGCCAGCAGCACCGGACAGGGTGGTTACGAGCAGTACTTC
CASSTGQGGYEQYF
>-|TRBD1|TRBJ2-7|TRBV2
TGTGCCACCTCTGTACAGGGGGGCTCCGAGCAGTACTTC
CATSVQGGSEQYF
>-|TRBD1|TRBJ1-3|TRBV19
TGTGCCAGTAGTGTGGCTGACAGGGCTTTTACTGGAAACACCATATATTTT
CASSVADRAFTGNTIYF
>-|TRBD1|TRBJ1-4|TRBV7-9
TGTGCCAGCAGCTCGGAGGTGGGGACAGGGGAAAAACTGTTTTTT
CASSSEVGTGEKLFF
>-|TRBD1|TRBJ1-1|TRBV7-9
TGTGCCAGCAGACCGGGACAGCCGAACACTGAAGCTTTCTTT
CASRPGQPNTEAFF
>few|-|TRBJ1-3|TRBV3-1/TRBV3-2
TGTGCCAGCAGCCAAGGGTCCCGAGGCCTTGGTAACACCATATATTTT
CASSQGSRGLGNTIYF
>once|TRBD1|TRBJ2-7|TRBV4-2
TGTGCCAGCAGCCAAGGACAGGGGGCCTACGAGCAGTACTTC
CASSQGQGAYEQYF
>-|TRBD1|TRBJ2-2|TRBV18
TGTGCCAGCTCACTCGCCCGGGACAGCGCGAACACCGGGGAGCTGTTTTTT
CASSLARDSANTGELFF
>-|-|TRBJ2-5|TRBV13
TGTGCCAGCAGCTTAGGGCGGGAGACCCAGTACTTC
CASSLGRETQYF